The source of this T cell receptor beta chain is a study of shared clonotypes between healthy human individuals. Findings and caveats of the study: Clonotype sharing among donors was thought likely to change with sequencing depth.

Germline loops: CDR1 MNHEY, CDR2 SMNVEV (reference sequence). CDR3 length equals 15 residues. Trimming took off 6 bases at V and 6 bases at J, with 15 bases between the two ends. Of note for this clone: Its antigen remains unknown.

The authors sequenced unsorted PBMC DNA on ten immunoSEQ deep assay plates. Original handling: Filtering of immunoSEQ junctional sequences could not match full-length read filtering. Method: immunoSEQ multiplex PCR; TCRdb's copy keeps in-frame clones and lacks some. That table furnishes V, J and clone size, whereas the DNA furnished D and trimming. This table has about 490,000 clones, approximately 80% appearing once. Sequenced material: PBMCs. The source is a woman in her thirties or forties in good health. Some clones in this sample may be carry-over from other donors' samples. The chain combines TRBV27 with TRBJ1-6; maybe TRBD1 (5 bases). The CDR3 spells CASRPPGRSNSPLHF. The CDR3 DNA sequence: TGTGCCAGCAGGCCCCCGGGACGTTCTAATTCACCCCTCCACTTT.